This record covers a single T cell receptor (beta chain). This specimen comes from a study of blood T cell repertoires in COVID-19. Study-level background: Italy, Spain and the United States were the sources of the convalescent and acute COVID-19 samples.

Sequencing was performed with immunoSEQ multiplex PCR; in TCRdb, only in-frame clones are kept and a portion is missing. Counted here are around 200,000 clones, around three quarters occurring once; the ten biggest clones make up 4.5% to 7%. Sequenced sample: peripheral blood. The receptor was isolated from a woman in her 70s with acute or convalescent COVID-19.

The CDR3 is CASSQRGNYGYTF. Written as DNA, the CDR3 is TGTGCCAGCAGCCAAAGGGGAAACTATGGCTACACCTTC. The rearrangement uses TRBV14 and TRBJ1-2, with a weak D call TRBD1 (5 bases). The CDR3 loop spans 13 amino acids. The ends were cut back, 2 bases at V and 2 bases at J, with 6 bases in the middle. CDR1 SGHDN and CDR2 FVKESK come from the germline V gene.